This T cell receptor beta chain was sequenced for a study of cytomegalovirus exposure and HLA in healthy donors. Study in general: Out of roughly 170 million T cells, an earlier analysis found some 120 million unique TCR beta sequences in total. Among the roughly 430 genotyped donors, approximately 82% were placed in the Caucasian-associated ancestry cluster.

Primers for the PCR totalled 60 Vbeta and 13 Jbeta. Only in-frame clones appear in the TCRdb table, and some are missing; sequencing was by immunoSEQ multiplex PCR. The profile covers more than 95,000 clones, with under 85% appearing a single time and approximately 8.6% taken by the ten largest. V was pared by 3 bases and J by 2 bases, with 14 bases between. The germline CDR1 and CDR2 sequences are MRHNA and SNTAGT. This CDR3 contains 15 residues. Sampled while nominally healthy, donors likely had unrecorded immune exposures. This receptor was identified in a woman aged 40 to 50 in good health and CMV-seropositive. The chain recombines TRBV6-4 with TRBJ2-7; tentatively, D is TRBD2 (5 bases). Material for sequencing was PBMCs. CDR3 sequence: CASSEEAGSAYEQYF. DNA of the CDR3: TGTGCCAGCAGTGAGGAGGCAGGAAGCGCCTACGAGCAGTACTTC.